This T cell receptor beta chain was identified during a study of cytomegalovirus exposure and HLA in healthy donors. Study-wide results and limits: In vitro, a few CMV-associated chains proved specific for CMV antigens. With high specificity and sensitivity, the classifier reportedly diagnosed cytomegalovirus status. The listing of approximately 160 TCR beta chains classed them as cytomegalovirus-associated.

Generated by immunoSEQ multiplex PCR, the TCRdb table keeps only in-frame clones and is missing some. The sample holds 55,000 to 65,000 clones, roughly 94% seen once. As regards this clone: The antigen remains undetermined.

Germline V CDR1 and CDR2: SGDLS, YYNGEE. CDR3 length equals 16 residues. V was pared by 3 bases and J by 2 bases, with 7 bases of the junction left unmatched. The V call is TRBV9, the J call TRBJ2-3; 9 bases line up with TRBD2. This sequence was found in a woman aged 18 to 35 in good health and CMV-seropositive. Specimen: PBMCs. Here the CDR3 DNA reads TGTGCCAGCAGCGGGTCCCTAGCGGGGACCACAGATACGCAGTATTTT. This codes for CASSGSLAGTTDTQYF.